Below are 5 T cell receptor beta chains sequenced from a single sample in a study of vaccination and CD4 T cells after COVID-19. Treatment indicated: roughly 10-day PBMC culture with coronavirus spike peptide pools or control peptides (ViraFEST assay). These receptors are not linked to any known antigen. The study sequenced cultured CD4+ T cell DNA using the Oncomine TCR Beta short-read assay. One entry per CDR3 protein results from TCRdb running MiXCR on the PCR reads. Seen here are approximately 11,000 distinct CDR3 sequences, roughly 40% observed once, and the top ten hold about a third. Sequencing was done on a sample of CD4+ T cells from blood, cultured in vitro. The receptors derive from a human donor who had recovered from COVID-19.

The chain combines TRBV19 with TRBJ1-1; D is unclear. This CDR3 region has 13 residues. V was shortened by 5 bases and J by 0 bases, with 7 bases between the two germline ends. CDR1 is LNHDA and CDR2 is SQIVND in the germline V gene (reference sequence). The DNA of the CDR3 is TGTGCCAGTAGTCCGCAAATGAACACTGAAGCTTTCTTT. Encoded protein: CASSPQMNTEAFF.

V and J are TRBV11-3 and TRBJ2-2; D is ambiguous. Trimming took 7 bases from V and 7 from J, leaving 7 bases between them. Germline V gene data show CDR1 as SGHNT and CDR2 as YENEEA. The CDR3 consists of 11 residues. CDR3 DNA: TGTGCCAGCACCTCCCTCGGGGAGCTGTTTTTT. Its translation is CASTSLGELFF.

The chain has TRBV20-1 and TRBJ2-7; no clear D. The CDR3 totals 13 residues. CDR1 and CDR2 (germline): DFQATT, SNEGSKA (reference sequence). Deletions cut 6 bases from V and 0 bases from J, with 12 bases between. Here the CDR3 DNA reads TGCAGTGCCCGGCACCGAGCCTCCTACGAGCAGTACTTC. This translates into CSARHRASYEQYF.

J is TRBJ1-2 and V is TRBV18; D is perhaps TRBD1 (6 bases). Per the germline V gene, CDR1 is KGHSH and CDR2 is LQKENI. The CDR3 is 13 residues long. Deletions cut 3 bases from V and 7 bases from J, with 12 bases between. The DNA for the CDR3 is TGTGCCAGCTCACCCCGACAGGAAGTTGGCTACACCTTC. Its protein is CASSPRQEVGYTF.

There are a few counts of this clonotype. V is TRBV7-9 and J is TRBJ2-1; D may match TRBD1 or TRBD2 (5 bases each). The CDR3 contains 15 residues. Germline CDR1 and CDR2: SEHNR and FQNEAQ (reference sequence). V gave up 2 bases and J gave up 2 bases, with 10 bases separating them. The CDR3 sequence is CASSLLRGAYNEQFF. CDR3 DNA: TGTGCCAGCAGCTTATTGAGGGGCGCCTACAATGAGCAGTTCTTC.